These 25 T cell receptor beta chains were all obtained from the same sample, sequenced in a study of T cells in women clearing cervical HPV infection. TCRdb's copy holds only in-frame clones and misses some; the assay was immunoSEQ multiplex PCR. This sample lists about 32,000 clones; its ten largest clones have 5.5% to 8.5%. Sequenced sample: blood buffy coat. These receptors came from a woman aged 18 to 75 with a cervical HPV16 infection that either progressed to CIN3+ or cleared (not recorded which).

As regards this clone: The missing CDR3 end, 3 residues past where the read stops, is filled in from the germline J gene. This rearrangement joins TRBV7-9 to TRBJ1-1; 11 bases are a match to TRBD1. The CDR3 sequence is 14 residues long. From germline, CDR1 is SEHNR and CDR2 FQNEAQ (reference sequence). V gave up 5 bases and J gave up 4 bases; unmatched junction bases: 3. CDR3 loop: CASSRGTGGTEAFF. CDR3 DNA, as far as it was read: TGTGCCAGCAGCCGCGGGACAGGGGGCACTGAA.

Points on this clone: The missing CDR3 end, 3 residues past where the read stops, is filled in from the germline J gene. This chain uses TRBV20-1 with TRBJ2-7; 15 bases map to TRBD2. Germline V gene data show CDR1 as DFQATT and CDR2 as SNEGSKA (reference sequence). V lost 1 base, J lost 2 bases, and 6 bases stayed unmatched. The CDR3 contains 17 residues. Partial CDR3 DNA: TGCAGTGCTAGAGGGACTAGCGGGGGGGCCCTAACCTACGAG. It translates to CSARGTSGGALTYE. From start to end, the CDR3 is CSARGTSGGALTYEQYF.

About this clone: The CDR3 end falls 3 residues outside the read, so it is completed with the germline J gene. The chain has TRBV7-2 and TRBJ1-4; perhaps TRBD1 as D (6 bases). V dropped 5 bases and J dropped 7 bases, with 11 bases sitting between them. Looked up from germline, CDR1 is SGHTA and CDR2 is FQGNSA. The CDR3 is 13 amino acids. The CDR3 sequence is CASSRGGSEKLFF. CDR3 DNA (partial): TGTGCCAGCAGCAGAGGGGGAAGTGAAAAA.

As for this clone: With the read ending 3 residues before the CDR3 end, the germline J gene is used to fill in that end. This chain connects TRBV13 to TRBJ1-5; 7 bases fit TRBD1. Germline CDR1 is PRHDT and CDR2 is FYEKMQ (reference sequence). V gave up 0 bases and J gave up 7 bases; unmatched junction bases: 3. The CDR3 covers 14 residues. The sequenced part of the CDR3 DNA is TGTGCCAGCAGCTTAGGACAGGGGAGGCAGCCC. It specifies CASSLGQGRQP. The CDR3 reads in full as CASSLGQGRQPQHF.

A note on this clone: The read terminates 3 residues before the CDR3 end, so the remaining end is supplied by the germline J gene. This rearrangement joins TRBV7-3 to TRBJ2-7; 10 nucleotides line up with TRBD1. This CDR3 is 15 amino acids long. V lost 2 bases, J lost 2 bases, and 3 bases stayed unmatched. CDR1 SGHTA and CDR2 FQGTGA come from the germline V gene. Partial CDR3 DNA: TGTGCCAGCAGCTTATCGGGACAGGGGACCTACGAG. Residues: CASSLSGQGTYE. The full-length CDR3 reads as CASSLSGQGTYEQYF.

As for this clone: The CDR3 end falls 3 residues outside the read, so it is completed with the germline J gene. The rearrangement joins TRBV15 to TRBJ1-4; D is uncertain. This CDR3 comprises 13 residues. Germline V lookup: CDR1 LNHNV, CDR2 YYDKDF (reference sequence). Trimming cost V 1 base and J 4 bases, with 4 bases left between them. CDR3 amino acids: CATSRGSNEKLFF. The CDR3 bases that were read are TGTGCCACCAGCAGAGGTAGTAATGAAAAA.

For this clone: The read ends 3 residues shy of where the CDR3 ends; the end is completed using the germline J gene. The chain combines TRBV6-2 or TRBV6-3 with TRBJ1-1, with D hard to call. CDR1 MNHEY and CDR2 SVGEGT come from the germline V gene. The V gene lost 6 bases and the J gene lost 3 bases, with 17 bases spanning the gap. This CDR3 contains 15 residues. The CDR3 here is CASSPRRIQDTEAFF. CDR3 bases read: TGTGCCAGCAGCCCACGCCGGATTCAGGACACTGAA.

In the case of this clone: Sequencing ends 3 residues short of the CDR3 end; the germline J gene provides the rest. V usage is TRBV7-6 and J usage is TRBJ1-1; TRBD1 matches 7 bases. V lost 1 base, J lost 3 bases, and 2 bases stayed unmatched. The germline CDR1 and CDR2 sequences are SGHVS and FNYEAQ. The CDR3 runs to 14 residues. The DNA read from the CDR3 is TGTGCCAGCAGCTTAGGAACAGGGGACACTGAA. This sequence encodes CASSLGTGDTE. The full CDR3 sequence reads CASSLGTGDTEAFF.

The CDR3: CASSIGDRGFKKLFF. The CDR3 bases that were read are TGTGCCAGTAGTATCGGAGACAGGGGATTTAAAAAA. J is TRBJ1-4 and V is TRBV19; 8 nucleotides line up with TRBD1. Read data end 3 residues before the CDR3 end; the end is taken from the germline J gene. The ends lost 3 bases at V and 9 bases at J; junction bases unmatched: 9. There are 15 residues in the CDR3. Germline V gives CDR1 LNHDA, CDR2 SQIVND (reference sequence).

Concerning this clone itself: Read sequence stops 3 residues before the CDR3 end, and the germline J gene provides the missing end. The chain is built from TRBV11-2 and TRBJ2-7; 8 bases are shared with TRBD1. This CDR3 has 14 amino acids. CDR1 and CDR2 (germline): SGHAT, FQNNGV. V lost 5 bases and J lost 2; bases outside the gene matches: 5. The CDR3 protein is CASSRGQGAYEQYF. Incomplete CDR3 DNA: TGTGCCAGCAGCCGAGGACAGGGCGCCTACGAG.

Worth noting for this clone: The sequence runs out 3 residues before the end of the CDR3; the remainder is reconstructed from the germline J gene. This chain uses TRBV18 with TRBJ1-6; no clear D gene. V gave up 6 bases and J gave up 0 bases, with 12 bases separating them. Germline CDR1 KGHSH, CDR2 LQKENI. This CDR3 has 16 amino acids. The CDR3 here is CASSRYLLSYNSPLHF. Incomplete CDR3 DNA: TGTGCCAGCTCCCGGTATCTCCTCTCCTATAATTCACCC.

Of note for this clone: The read terminates 3 residues ahead of where the CDR3 ends, so the germline J gene completes it. The genes are TRBV12-3 or TRBV12-4 and TRBJ1-5; 8 nucleotides align to TRBD1. V shed 4 bases, J shed 7 bases, and the junction held 6 bases outside the gene matches. This CDR3 region has 14 residues. This chain's CDR3 is CASSSTGGRQPQHF. The part of the CDR3 DNA that was read is TGTGCCAGCAGTTCTACAGGGGGGAGGCAGCCC.

By frequency, this clone is medium-sized. The CDR3 protein is CASSIDVGQFNQPQHF. The sequenced CDR3 bases are TGTGCCAGTAGTATAGATGTTGGACAGTTTAATCAGCCC. The J gene is TRBJ1-5, the V gene TRBV19; D possibly corresponds to TRBD1 (6 bases). The missing CDR3 end, 3 residues past where the read stops, is filled in from the germline J gene. Germline CDR1 is LNHDA and CDR2 is SQIVND (reference sequence). Trimming left V 0 bases short and J 4 bases short, with 13 bases between. The CDR3 totals 16 residues.

Concerning this clone itself: The read halts 3 residues ahead of the CDR3 end, with the missing end drawn from the germline J gene. V is TRBV2 and J is TRBJ1-5; D not resolved. This CDR3 region has 14 residues. Trimming removed 3 bases from V and 1 base from J, with 7 bases in between. Germline lookup yields CDR1 SNHLY and CDR2 FYNNEI. The CDR3: CASSEGPSNQPQHF. The sequenced CDR3 bases are TGTGCCAGCAGTGAGGGCCCCAGCAATCAGCCC.

Of note for this clone: From the germline J gene comes the end of the CDR3, since the read stops 3 residues before it. The chain is built from TRBV7-2 and TRBJ2-3; D might be TRBD1 (6 bases). This CDR3 contains 15 residues. V was trimmed by 2 bases and J by 4 bases, leaving 13 bases between them. Looked up from germline, CDR1 is SGHTA and CDR2 is FQGNSA. The sequenced CDR3 bases are TGTGCCAGCAGCTTAAGGGGCAGGGGATCAGATACG. Amino acid sequence: CASSLRGRGSDT. The CDR3 in its entirety is CASSLRGRGSDTQYF. The entire variable domain, with the rest obtained from reference TRBV7-2 and TRBJ2-3, is as follows: GAGVSQSPSNKVTEKGKDVELRCDPISGHTALYWYRQSLGQGLEFLIYFQGNSAPDKSGLPSDRFSAERTGGSVSTLTIQRTQQEDSAVYLCASSLRGRGSDTQYFGPGTRLTVL.

As regards this clone: The read terminates 3 residues ahead of where the CDR3 ends, so the germline J gene completes it. The V gene is TRBV30, the J gene TRBJ2-5, with 8 bases fitting TRBD2. Germline values: CDR1 GTSNPN, CDR2 SVGIG (reference sequence). V was pared by 5 bases and J by 1 base, with 6 bases of the junction left unmatched. This CDR3 contains 14 residues. The sequenced part of the CDR3 DNA is TGTGCCTGGTCCCGGGGGGGAAGCCAAGAGACC. It translates to CAWSRGGSQET. The entire CDR3 reads CAWSRGGSQETQYF. Full variable domain (remainder filled in from reference TRBV30 and TRBJ2-5): SQTIHQWPATLVQPVGSPLSLECTVEGTSNPNLYWYRQAAGRGLQLLFYSVGIGQISSEVPQNLSASRPQDRQFILSSKKLLLSDSGFYLCAWSRGGSQETQYFGPGTRLLVL.

CDR3 residues: CASSPTQETGELFF. CDR3 DNA, as far as it was read: TGTGCCAGCTCACCAACACAGGAAACCGGGGAG. V usage is TRBV18 and J usage is TRBJ2-2; D is possibly TRBD1 (5 bases). The read comes to an end 3 residues before the CDR3 does, leaving the germline J gene to fill in the end. Germline CDR1 is KGHSH and CDR2 is LQKENI. The CDR3 consists of 14 residues. The V and J ends lost 2 bases and 5 bases respectively, with 9 bases between them. The full variable domain, rest sourced from reference TRBV18 and TRBJ2-2, is NAGVMQNPRHLVRRRGQEARLRCSPMKGHSHVYWYRQLPEEGLKFMVYLQKENIIDESGMPKERFSAEFPKEGPSILRIQQVVRGDSAAYFCASSPTQETGELFFGEGSRLTVL.

As for this clone: The sequence runs out 3 residues before the end of the CDR3; the remainder is reconstructed from the germline J gene. The chain carries TRBV7-6 and TRBJ1-3; D possibly corresponds to TRBD1 (5 bases). The CDR3 totals 15 residues. Germline V lookup: CDR1 SGHVS, CDR2 FNYEAQ. Trimming took 3 bases from V and 2 from J, leaving 11 bases between them. CDR3 DNA (partial): TGTGCCAGCAGCTTGGAACAGGCCGCTGGAAACACC. As protein: CASSLEQAAGNT. The full CDR3 reads CASSLEQAAGNTIYF.

As regards this clone: The CDR3 extends 3 residues past the end of the read, so its final part is completed from the germline J gene. The chain uses TRBV20-1 and TRBJ2-5; tentative D call: TRBD2 (6 bases). V shed 3 bases and J shed 5 bases, with 13 bases lying between them. Germline CDR1 is DFQATT and CDR2 is SNEGSKA (reference sequence). The CDR3 has 13 residues. The CDR3 loop is CSASRRGGETQYF. CDR3 DNA (partial): TGCAGTGCTAGTCGAAGGGGAGGCGAGACC.

The DNA read from the CDR3 is TGTGCCAGCAGTCATCGACAGGGCCCCTACAATGAG. This codes for CASSHRQGPYNE. The entire CDR3 is CASSHRQGPYNEQFF. This chain links TRBV27 with TRBJ2-1; TRBD1 matches at 7 bases. The read stops 3 residues short of the end of the CDR3; the missing end is completed from the germline J gene. From germline, CDR1 is MNHEY and CDR2 SMNVEV (reference sequence). The CDR3 runs 15 residues. Germline trimming cut 5 bases from V and 2 bases from J; bases unmatched to any gene: 6.

Of note for this clone: The read ends 3 residues early relative to the CDR3; the germline J gene fills the gap. This chain uses TRBV28 with TRBJ1-4, with a weak D call TRBD1 (6 bases). The CDR3 runs to 12 residues. Germline V gives CDR1 MDHEN, CDR2 SYDVKM. The V gene lost 9 bases and the J gene lost 7 bases, with 12 bases spanning the gap. The CDR3: CASRQVGEKLFF. CDR3 bases read: TGTGCCAGTCGACAGGTTGGTGAAAAA.

Of note for this clone: The CDR3 end falls 3 residues outside the read, so it is completed with the germline J gene. This chain joins TRBV3-1 (or the pseudogene TRBV3-2) and TRBJ1-5; D perhaps matches TRBD1 (6 bases). Germline V CDR1 and CDR2: LGHDT, YNNKEL (reference sequence). This CDR3 contains 15 residues. The part of the CDR3 DNA that was read is TGTGCCAGCAGCCAAGGCTCAGGGGAGGGAAGCCCC. Its protein product is CASSQGSGEGSP. The full CDR3 is CASSQGSGEGSPQHF.

About this clone itself: The CDR3 extends 3 residues past the end of the read, so its final part is completed from the germline J gene. V is TRBV11-2 and J is TRBJ2-1, with 7 nucleotides matching TRBD1. Germline trimming cut 4 bases from V and 4 bases from J; bases unmatched to any gene: 4. CDR3 length: 14 residues. CDR1 is SGHAT, CDR2 FQNNGV, per germline. CDR3 amino acids: CASSSYRGYNEQFF. The CDR3 bases that were read are TGTGCCAGCAGCTCCTACAGGGGTTACAATGAG. Supplemented by reference TRBV11-2 and TRBJ2-1, the full variable domain reads EAGVAQSPRYKIIEKRQSVAFWCNPISGHATLYWYQQILGQGPKLLIQFQNNGVVDDSQLPKDRFSAERLKGVDSTLKIQPAKLEDSAVYLCASSSYRGYNEQFFGPGTRLTVL.

In the case of this clone: The read is 3 residues too short to cover the CDR3 end, so that end is filled in from the germline J gene. The chain joins TRBV27 to TRBJ2-7; 14 positions agree with TRBD2. This CDR3 comprises 16 residues. J lost 2 bases, V lost 3 bases, and 3 bases had no gene match. Germline loops: CDR1 MNHEY, CDR2 SMNVEV (reference sequence). CDR3 DNA, as far as it was read: TGTGCCAGCAGTTTCGGACTAGCGGGGGGAGCCTACGAG. Translated, it gives CASSFGLAGGAYE. The full CDR3 sequence reads CASSFGLAGGAYEQYF.

About this clone: Read sequence stops 3 residues before the CDR3 end, and the germline J gene provides the missing end. V gene TRBV4-2 combines with J gene TRBJ2-2; 8 positions agree with TRBD1. Trimming took 3 bases from V and 5 from J; bases not matched to a gene: 5. CDR3 length equals 15 residues. Per germline, CDR1 LGHNA and CDR2 YNFKEQ. CDR3 DNA, as far as it was read: TGTGCCAGCAGCCAGGAGGACAGGGCGACCGGGGAG. Residues: CASSQEDRATGE. The whole CDR3 reads CASSQEDRATGELFF.